This T cell receptor (beta chain) was recorded in a study of blood T cells in healthy people across ages. Study in general: About one barcoded beta molecule per two T cells came from capture by template switching.

This clonotype has a handful of counts. Next came a second PCR, run for about 7 to 12 cycles, which used a sample-barcoded 5' primer along with a J-beta primer mix. TCRdb called the 5' RACE reads again in MiXCR, with one record for every CDR3 protein. The data show over a million distinct CDR3 sequences, about 45% seen once. V lost 0 bases to trimming and J lost 7 bases; unmatched junction nucleotides: 2. The V gene's germline CDR1 is MNHEY and CDR2 SVGEGT. The CDR3 has 14 amino acids. Sample: blood. The chain links TRBV6-2 or TRBV6-3 to TRBJ1-5, with 8 bases identical to TRBD1. This clonotype originated in a woman younger than 30 in good health. The CDR3 protein is CASSYSPGGQPQHF. CDR3 in DNA: TGTGCCAGCAGTTACTCGCCAGGGGGCCAGCCCCAGCATTTT.